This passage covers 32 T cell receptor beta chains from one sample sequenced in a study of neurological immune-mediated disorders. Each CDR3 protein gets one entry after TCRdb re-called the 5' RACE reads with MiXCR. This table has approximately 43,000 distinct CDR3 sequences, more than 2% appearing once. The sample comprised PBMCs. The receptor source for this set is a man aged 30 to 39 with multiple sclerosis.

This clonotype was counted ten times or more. The CDR3 coding sequence is TGTGCCAGCAGCTCGGATTACGAGCAGTACTTC. Residues: CASSSDYEQYF. V usage is TRBV5-6 and J usage is TRBJ2-7; no firm D call. Trimming shortened V by 3 bases and J by 4 bases, and 5 bases separated the two germline ends. The CDR3 is 11 residues long. Germline CDR1 and CDR2: SGHDT and YYEEEE.

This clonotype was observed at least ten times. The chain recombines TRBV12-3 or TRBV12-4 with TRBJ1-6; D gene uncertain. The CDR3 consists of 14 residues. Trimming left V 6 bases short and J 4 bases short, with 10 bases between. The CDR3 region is CASRVRQYNSPLHF. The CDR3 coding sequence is TGTGCCAGCAGAGTGCGACAATATAATTCACCCCTCCACTTT.

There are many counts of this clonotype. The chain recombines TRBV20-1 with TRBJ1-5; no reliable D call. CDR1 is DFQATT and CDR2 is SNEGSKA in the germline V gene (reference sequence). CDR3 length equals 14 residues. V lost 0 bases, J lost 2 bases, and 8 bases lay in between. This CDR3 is CSARDTNRNQPQHF. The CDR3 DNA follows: TGCAGTGCTAGAGATACCAACCGCAATCAGCCCCAGCATTTT.

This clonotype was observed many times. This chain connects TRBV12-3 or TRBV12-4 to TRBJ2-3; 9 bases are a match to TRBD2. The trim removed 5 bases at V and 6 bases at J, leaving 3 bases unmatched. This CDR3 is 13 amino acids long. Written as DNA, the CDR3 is TGTGCCAGCAGTACTAGCGGGTCGGATACGCAGTATTTT. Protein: CASSTSGSDTQYF.

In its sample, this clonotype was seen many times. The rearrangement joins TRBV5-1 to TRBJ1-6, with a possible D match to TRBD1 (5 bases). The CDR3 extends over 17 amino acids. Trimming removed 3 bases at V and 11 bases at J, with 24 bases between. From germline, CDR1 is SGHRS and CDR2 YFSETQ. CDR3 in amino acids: CASSYLDSGGGGAPLHF. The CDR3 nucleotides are TGCGCCAGCAGCTACCTAGACAGCGGCGGCGGCGGCGCACCCCTCCACTTT.

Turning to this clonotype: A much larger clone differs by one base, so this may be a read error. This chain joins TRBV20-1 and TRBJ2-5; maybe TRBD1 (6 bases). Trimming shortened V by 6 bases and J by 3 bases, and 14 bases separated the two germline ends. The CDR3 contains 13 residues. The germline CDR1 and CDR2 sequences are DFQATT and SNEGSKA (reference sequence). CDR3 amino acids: CSAERDIKETQYF. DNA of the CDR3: TGCAGTGCAGAAAGGGACATCAAAGAGACCCAGTACTTC.

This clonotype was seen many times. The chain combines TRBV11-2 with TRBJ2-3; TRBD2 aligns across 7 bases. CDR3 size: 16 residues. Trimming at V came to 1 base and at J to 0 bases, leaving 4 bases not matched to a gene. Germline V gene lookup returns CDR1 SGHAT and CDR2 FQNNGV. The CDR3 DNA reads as TGTGCCAGCAGCTTAGGCTCTAGCGGTAGCACAGATACGCAGTATTTT. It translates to CASSLGSSGSTDTQYF.

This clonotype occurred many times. CDR3 in DNA: TGCAGTGCTAGAGATAAATGGGACAACTATGGCTACACCTTC. Protein sequence: CSARDKWDNYGYTF. The chain is built from TRBV20-1 and TRBJ1-2; D perhaps matches TRBD1 (5 bases). Trimming stripped 0 bases from V and 2 bases from J, with 10 bases between. CDR3 size: 14 residues. Germline V CDR1 and CDR2: DFQATT, SNEGSKA (reference sequence).

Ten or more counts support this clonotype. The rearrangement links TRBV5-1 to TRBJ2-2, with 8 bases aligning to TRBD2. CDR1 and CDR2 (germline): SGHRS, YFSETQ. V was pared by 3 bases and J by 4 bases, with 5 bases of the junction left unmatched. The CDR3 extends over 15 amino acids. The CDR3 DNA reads TGCGCCAGCAGCTGGGGGACTAGTGTCACCGGGGAGCTGTTTTTT. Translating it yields CASSWGTSVTGELFF.

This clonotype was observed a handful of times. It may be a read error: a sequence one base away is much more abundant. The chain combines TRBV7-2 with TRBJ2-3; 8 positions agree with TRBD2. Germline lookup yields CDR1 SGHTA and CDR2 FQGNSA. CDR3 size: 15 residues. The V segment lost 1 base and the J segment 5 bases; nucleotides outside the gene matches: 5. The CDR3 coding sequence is TGTGCCAGCAGCTTAGTGGGACTAGATAAAGATACGCAGTATTTT. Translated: CASSLVGLDKDTQYF.

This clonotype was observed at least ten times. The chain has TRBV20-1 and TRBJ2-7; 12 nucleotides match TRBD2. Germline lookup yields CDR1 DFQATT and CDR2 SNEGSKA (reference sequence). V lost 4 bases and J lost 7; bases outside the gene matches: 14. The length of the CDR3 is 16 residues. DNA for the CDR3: TGCAGTGCTACCTTAAGACTAGCGGGAGTGAACGTGGAGCAGTACTTC. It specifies CSATLRLAGVNVEQYF.

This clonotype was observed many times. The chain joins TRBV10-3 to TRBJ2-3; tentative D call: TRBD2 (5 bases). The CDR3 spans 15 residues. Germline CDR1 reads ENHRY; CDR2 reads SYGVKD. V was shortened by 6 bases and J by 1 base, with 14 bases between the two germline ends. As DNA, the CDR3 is TGTGCCATCAGGATACTAGGTTTTGGCACAGATACGCAGTATTTT. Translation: CAIRILGFGTDTQYF.

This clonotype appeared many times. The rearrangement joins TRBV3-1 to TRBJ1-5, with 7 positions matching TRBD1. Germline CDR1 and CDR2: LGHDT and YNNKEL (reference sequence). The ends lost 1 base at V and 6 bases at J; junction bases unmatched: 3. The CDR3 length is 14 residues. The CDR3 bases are TGTGCCAGCAGCCAAGTCAGGGGGAGTCAGCCCCAGCATTTT. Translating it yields CASSQVRGSQPQHF.

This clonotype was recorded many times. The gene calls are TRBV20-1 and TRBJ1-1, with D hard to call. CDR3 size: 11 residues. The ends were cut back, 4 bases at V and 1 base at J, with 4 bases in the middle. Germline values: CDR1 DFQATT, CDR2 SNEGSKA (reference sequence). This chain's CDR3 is CSAKPNTEAFF. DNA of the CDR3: TGCAGTGCTAAGCCGAACACTGAAGCTTTCTTT.

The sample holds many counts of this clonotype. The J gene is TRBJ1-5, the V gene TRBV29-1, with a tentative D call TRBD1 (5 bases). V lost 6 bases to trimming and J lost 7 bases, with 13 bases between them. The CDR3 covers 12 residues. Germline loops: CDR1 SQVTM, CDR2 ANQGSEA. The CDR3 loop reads CSVGGGMQPQHF. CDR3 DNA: TGCAGCGTGGGTGGGGGAATGCAGCCCCAGCATTTT.

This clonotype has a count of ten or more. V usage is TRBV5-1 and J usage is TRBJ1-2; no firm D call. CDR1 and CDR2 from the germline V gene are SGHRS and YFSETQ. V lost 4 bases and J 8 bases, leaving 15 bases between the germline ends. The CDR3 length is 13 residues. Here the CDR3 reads CASSPELGGGYTF. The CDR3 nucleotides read TGCGCCAGCAGCCCGGAGCTGGGTGGAGGCTACACCTTC.

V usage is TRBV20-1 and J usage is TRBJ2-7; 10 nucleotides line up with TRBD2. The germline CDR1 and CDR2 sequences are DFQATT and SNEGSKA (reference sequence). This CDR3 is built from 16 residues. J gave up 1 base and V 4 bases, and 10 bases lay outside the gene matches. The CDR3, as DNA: TGCAGTGCTACAGGAACTAGCGGGGCACCTTCCTACGAGCAGTACTTC. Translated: CSATGTSGAPSYEQYF.

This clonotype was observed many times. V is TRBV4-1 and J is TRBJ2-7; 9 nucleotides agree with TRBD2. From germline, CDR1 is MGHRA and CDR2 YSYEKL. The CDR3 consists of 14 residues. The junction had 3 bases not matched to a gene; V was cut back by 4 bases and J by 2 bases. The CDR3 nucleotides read TGCGCCAGCAGCCGGGAGCGGGAGGCCTACGAGCAGTACTTC. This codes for CASSREREAYEQYF.

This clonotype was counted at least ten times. The CDR3: CSAGATSFQTQYF. Written as DNA, the CDR3 is TGCAGTGCTGGCGCGACTAGCTTTCAGACCCAGTACTTC. The chain has TRBV20-1 and TRBJ2-5, with TRBD2 matching 7 bases. V gave up 5 bases and J gave up 6 bases; unmatched junction bases: 9. This CDR3 has 13 amino acids. From germline, CDR1 is DFQATT and CDR2 SNEGSKA (reference sequence).

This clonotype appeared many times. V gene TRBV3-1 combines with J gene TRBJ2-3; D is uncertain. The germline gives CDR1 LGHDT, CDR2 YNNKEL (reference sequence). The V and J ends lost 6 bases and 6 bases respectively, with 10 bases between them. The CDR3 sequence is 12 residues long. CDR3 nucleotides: TGTGCCAGCAGGACATTAGGGGATACGCAGTATTTT. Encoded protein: CASRTLGDTQYF.

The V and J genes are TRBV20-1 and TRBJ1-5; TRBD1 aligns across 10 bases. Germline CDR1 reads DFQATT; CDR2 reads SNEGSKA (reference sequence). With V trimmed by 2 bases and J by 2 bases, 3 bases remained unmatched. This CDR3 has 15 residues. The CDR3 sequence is CSARTGTGGNQPQHF. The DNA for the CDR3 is TGCAGTGCTAGAACCGGGACAGGGGGCAATCAGCCCCAGCATTTT.

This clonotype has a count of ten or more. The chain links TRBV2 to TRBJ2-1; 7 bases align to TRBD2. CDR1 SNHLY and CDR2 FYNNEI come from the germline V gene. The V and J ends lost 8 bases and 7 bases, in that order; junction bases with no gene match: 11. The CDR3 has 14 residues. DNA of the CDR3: TGTGCCAGCCATCGGACTAGTGTGGGGAATGAGCAGTTCTTC. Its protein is CASHRTSVGNEQFF.

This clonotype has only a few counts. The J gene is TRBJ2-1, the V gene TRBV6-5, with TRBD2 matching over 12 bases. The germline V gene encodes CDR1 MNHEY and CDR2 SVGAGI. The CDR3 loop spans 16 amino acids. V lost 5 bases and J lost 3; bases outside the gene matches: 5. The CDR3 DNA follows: TGTGCCAGCAGTCGTACTAGCGGGGGGTACTACAATGAGCAGTTCTTC. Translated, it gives CASSRTSGGYYNEQFF.

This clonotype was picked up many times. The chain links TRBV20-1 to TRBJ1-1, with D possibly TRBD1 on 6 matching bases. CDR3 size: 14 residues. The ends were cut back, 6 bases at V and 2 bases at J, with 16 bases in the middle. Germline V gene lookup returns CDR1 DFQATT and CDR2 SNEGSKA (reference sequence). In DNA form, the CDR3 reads TGCAGTGCCTCTGCCGGGACAAGAAACACTGAAGCTTTCTTT. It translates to CSASAGTRNTEAFF.

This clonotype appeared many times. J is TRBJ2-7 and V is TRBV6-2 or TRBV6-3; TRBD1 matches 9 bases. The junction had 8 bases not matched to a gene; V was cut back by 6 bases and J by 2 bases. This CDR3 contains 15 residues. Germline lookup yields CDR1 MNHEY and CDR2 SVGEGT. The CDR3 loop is CASSHSGTGTYEQYF. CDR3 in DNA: TGTGCCAGCAGCCATTCCGGGACAGGGACCTACGAGCAGTACTTC.

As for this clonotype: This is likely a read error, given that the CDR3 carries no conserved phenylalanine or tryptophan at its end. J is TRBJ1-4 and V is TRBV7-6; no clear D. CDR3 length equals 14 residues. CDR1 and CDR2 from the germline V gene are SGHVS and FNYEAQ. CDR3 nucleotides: TGTGCCAGCAACTTACTCACAGTTAATGAAAAACTGTTTATT. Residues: CASNLLTVNEKLFI.

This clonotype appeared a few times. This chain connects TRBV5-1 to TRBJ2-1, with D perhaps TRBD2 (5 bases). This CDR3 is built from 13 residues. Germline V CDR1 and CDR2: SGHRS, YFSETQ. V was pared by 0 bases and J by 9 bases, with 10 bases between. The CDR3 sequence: CASSLVIEGEQFF. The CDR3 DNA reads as TGCGCCAGCAGCTTGGTGATCGAGGGTGAGCAGTTCTTC.

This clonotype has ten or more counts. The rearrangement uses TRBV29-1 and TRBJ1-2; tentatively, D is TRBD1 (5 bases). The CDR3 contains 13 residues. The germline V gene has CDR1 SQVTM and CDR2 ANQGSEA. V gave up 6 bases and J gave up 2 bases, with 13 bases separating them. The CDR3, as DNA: TGCAGCGTCAGAGAGGGGCAAAACTATGGCTACACCTTC. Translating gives CSVREGQNYGYTF. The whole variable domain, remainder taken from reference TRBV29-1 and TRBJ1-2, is SAVISQKPSRDICQRGTSLTIQCQVDSQVTMMFWYRQQPGQSLTLIATANQGSEATYESGFVIDKFPISRPNLTFSTLTVSNMSPEDSSIYLCSVREGQNYGYTFGSGTRLTVV.

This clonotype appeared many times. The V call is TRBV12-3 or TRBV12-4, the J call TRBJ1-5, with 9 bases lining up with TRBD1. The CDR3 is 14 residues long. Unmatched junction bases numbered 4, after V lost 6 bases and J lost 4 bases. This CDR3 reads CASRWGQGNQPQHF. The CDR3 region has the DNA TGTGCCAGCAGGTGGGGACAGGGAAATCAGCCCCAGCATTTT.

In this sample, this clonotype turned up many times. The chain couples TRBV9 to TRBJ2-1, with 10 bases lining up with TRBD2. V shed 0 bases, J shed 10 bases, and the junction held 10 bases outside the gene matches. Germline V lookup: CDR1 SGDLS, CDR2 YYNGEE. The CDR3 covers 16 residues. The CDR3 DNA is TGTGCCAGCAGCGTAGGCAGCGGGAGGGCCCTAAGAGAGCAGTTCTTC. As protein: CASSVGSGRALREQFF.

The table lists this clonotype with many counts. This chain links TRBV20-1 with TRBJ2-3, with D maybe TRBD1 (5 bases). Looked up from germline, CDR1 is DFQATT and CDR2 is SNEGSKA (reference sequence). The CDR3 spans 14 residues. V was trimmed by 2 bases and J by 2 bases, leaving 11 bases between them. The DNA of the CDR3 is TGCAGTGCTAGAAGGGCGGACATCACAGATACGCAGTATTTT. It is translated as CSARRADITDTQYF.

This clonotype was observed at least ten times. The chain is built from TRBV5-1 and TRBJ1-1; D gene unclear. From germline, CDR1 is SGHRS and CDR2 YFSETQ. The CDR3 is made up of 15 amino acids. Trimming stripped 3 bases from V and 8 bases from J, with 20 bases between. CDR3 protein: CASSSQQSAGGEAFF. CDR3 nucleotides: TGCGCCAGCAGCTCCCAGCAGAGCGCTGGCGGGGAAGCTTTCTTT. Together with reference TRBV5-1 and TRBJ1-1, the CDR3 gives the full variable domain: KAGVTQTPRYLIKTRGQQVTLSCSPISGHRSVSWYQQTPGQGLQFLFEYFSETQRNKGNFPGRFSGRQFSNSRSEMNVSTLELGDSALYLCASSSQQSAGGEAFFGQGTRLTVV.